A single sample gave rise to the 14 T cell receptor beta chains below, sequenced in a study of blood T cell repertoires in COVID-19. The protocol was immunoSEQ multiplex PCR, while the TCRdb copy is restricted to in-frame clones and leaves out a portion. The sample consists of approximately 160,000 clones, about 85% of them appearing once. The sample taken for sequencing was PBMCs or T cells enriched from blood (not recorded which). All receptors derive from a woman between 45 and 65 years old who had recovered from COVID-19.

This chain joins TRBV5-6 and TRBJ2-7; 8 bases agree with TRBD1. V lost 6 bases to trimming and J lost 4 bases; unmatched junction nucleotides: 6. The CDR3 covers 13 residues. Germline CDR1 and CDR2: SGHDT and YYEEEE. CDR3 sequence: CASTYDRGYEQYF. Here the CDR3 DNA reads TGTGCCAGCACCTACGACAGGGGATACGAGCAGTACTTC.

The chain joins TRBV28 to TRBJ1-2, with 8 bases fitting TRBD1. Germline CDR1 is MDHEN and CDR2 is SYDVKM. The CDR3 extends over 14 amino acids. V lost 8 bases and J lost 8; bases outside the gene matches: 13. The CDR3 here is CASRPADRVVGYTF. The CDR3 DNA reads TGTGCCAGCCGACCAGCGGACAGGGTCGTGGGCTACACCTTC.

In its sample, this clone was seen once. This sequence joins TRBV19 and TRBJ2-1; 10 bases match TRBD2. From germline, CDR1 is LNHDA and CDR2 SQIVND (reference sequence). The CDR3 has 16 amino acids. Germline trimming cut 4 bases from V and 1 base from J; bases unmatched to any gene: 4. For the CDR3, the DNA is TGTGCCAGTAGTAGGTCTAGCGGGAGATCCTACAATGAGCAGTTCTTC. Translation: CASSRSSGRSYNEQFF.

V usage is TRBV4-1 and J usage is TRBJ2-1; a weak D match, TRBD2 (5 bases). Germline V gene data show CDR1 as MGHRA and CDR2 as YSYEKL. This CDR3 is 15 amino acids long. V gave up 4 bases and J gave up 6 bases, with 16 bases separating them. The CDR3 loop is CASSLGGLVFNEQFF. CDR3 in DNA: TGCGCCAGCAGCCTAGGAGGACTGGTTTTCAATGAGCAGTTCTTC.

V usage is TRBV28 and J usage is TRBJ2-5; maybe TRBD1 (6 bases). V dropped 5 bases and J dropped 5 bases, with 9 bases sitting between them. The CDR3 consists of 12 residues. Germline V CDR1 and CDR2: MDHEN, SYDVKM. CDR3 protein: CASSQRGETQYF. DNA of the CDR3: TGTGCCAGCAGTCAAAGGGGGGAGACCCAGTACTTC.

The CDR3 DNA reads as TGTGCCAGCAGCGCGGGAGCGGGTGAGGCGTACGAGCAGTACTTC. This translates into CASSAGAGEAYEQYF. The chain joins TRBV9 to TRBJ2-7, with D possibly being TRBD2 (6 bases). CDR3 length equals 15 residues. Trimming shortened V by 3 bases and J by 4 bases, and 17 bases separated the two germline ends. The V gene's germline CDR1 is SGDLS and CDR2 YYNGEE.

This chain joins TRBV29-1 and TRBJ1-2; 8 bases map to TRBD1. In germline, CDR1 is SQVTM, CDR2 ANQGSEA. Trimming removed 3 bases from V and 8 bases from J; junction bases left unmatched: 14. The CDR3 spans 15 residues. For the CDR3, the DNA is TGCAGCGTTGAGGCAGGGGGCGCGCCTATAGCCGGCTACACCTTC. The encoded protein is CSVEAGGAPIAGYTF.

The chain recombines TRBV7-8 with TRBJ1-5; unclear D gene. There are 14 residues in the CDR3. The germline V gene has CDR1 SGHVS and CDR2 FQNEAQ. Deletions cut 3 bases from V and 7 bases from J, with 13 bases between. CDR3 sequence (DNA): TGTGCCAGCAGCTTCGTCCCGGGTGGGCAGCCCCAGCATTTT. Translated: CASSFVPGGQPQHF.

The chain links TRBV6-1 to TRBJ1-5; maybe TRBD1 (6 bases). Germline V gene lookup returns CDR1 MNHNS and CDR2 SASEGT. Trimming shortened V by 1 base and J by 1 base, and 14 bases separated the two germline ends. The CDR3 runs 17 residues. CDR3 coding DNA: TGTGCCAGCAGTGAAGTAGGGGGGGGAGCGAGCAATCAGCCCCAGCATTTT. This encodes CASSEVGGGASNQPQHF.

V gene TRBV3-1 (or the pseudogene TRBV3-2) combines with J gene TRBJ2-2; no definite D call. This CDR3 contains 14 residues. Trimming shortened V by 2 bases and J by 9 bases, and 13 bases separated the two germline ends. Germline V gene sequence: CDR1 LGHDT, CDR2 YNNKEL (reference sequence). This CDR3 is CASSQSYAVRELFF. CDR3 DNA: TGTGCCAGCAGCCAAAGTTATGCGGTTAGGGAGCTGTTTTTT.

The chain is built from TRBV27 and TRBJ1-3, with unresolved D. There are 13 residues in the CDR3. V lost 7 bases to trimming and J lost 0 bases, with 7 bases between them. Germline CDR1 and CDR2: MNHEY and SMNVEV (reference sequence). CDR3 DNA: TGTGCCAGCACTGACAACTCTGGAAACACCATATATTTT. Amino acids: CASTDNSGNTIYF.

This chain joins TRBV3-1 (or the pseudogene TRBV3-2) and TRBJ1-2, with unresolved D. The CDR3 loop spans 12 amino acids. Germline V gene sequence: CDR1 LGHDT, CDR2 YNNKEL (reference sequence). The V end was cut by 2 bases, the J end by 3 bases, with 4 bases between. CDR3 DNA: TGTGCCAGCAGCCAACGCGACTATGGCTACACCTTC. This encodes CASSQRDYGYTF.

The gene calls are TRBV9 and TRBJ1-1; TRBD1 aligns across 7 bases. Unmatched junction bases numbered 6, after V lost 5 bases and J lost 8 bases. CDR3 length: 12 amino acids. The germline CDR1 and CDR2 sequences are SGDLS and YYNGEE. The CDR3 DNA sequence: TGTGCCAGCAGGACAGGGACGAGGGAAGCTTTCTTT. Protein product: CASRTGTREAFF.

This clone was recorded a few times. The CDR3 DNA is TGTGCCAGCAGTGGCCGCCGGCGGGGGGATTACAATGAGCAGTTCTTC. Protein: CASSGRRRGDYNEQFF. The chain links TRBV6-1 to TRBJ2-1; 8 bases line up with TRBD2. This CDR3 comprises 16 residues. With V trimmed by 4 bases and J by 4 bases, 9 bases remained unmatched. The germline gives CDR1 MNHNS, CDR2 SASEGT.